This T cell receptor beta chain was obtained from a study of PD-1 blockade in classical Hodgkin lymphoma. Each patient relapsed following autologous stem cell transplantation, and prior brentuximab vedotin exposure differed. In this sample, this clone turned up once. As yet, its antigen is unknown. TCRdb keeps only in-frame clones here, not all; method: immunoSEQ multiplex PCR. Of more than 50,000 clones detected, over 55% appear once; the ten largest clones hold 7.5% to 10%. Study results and caveats: While CD8+ TCR diversity did not rise significantly by C4D1, CD4+ TCR diversity did.

Germline lookup yields CDR1 MNHNS and CDR2 SASEGT. The V end lost 10 bases, the J end lost 2 bases, and 12 bases lay between the germline ends. This CDR3 has 13 amino acids. This sequence originates from a human donor with classical Hodgkin lymphoma. This chain uses TRBV6-1 with TRBJ2-1; possibly TRBD1 for D (6 bases). The sample was peripheral blood mononuclear cells (PBMCs), taken before the second cycle of nivolumab. CDR3 in amino acids: CATSRQAYNEQFF. The DNA of the CDR3 is TGTGCCACCTCAAGACAGGCCTACAATGAGCAGTTCTTC.